One sample yielded the 14 T cell receptor beta chains listed below, sequenced in a study of blood T cells in healthy people across ages. Sample-barcoded 5' priming and a J-beta primer mix drove a second PCR of about 7 to 12 cycles. TCRdb reprocessed the 5' RACE reads via MiXCR and lists one record per CDR3 protein. Here the sample spans 1.2 million to 1.5 million distinct CDR3 sequences, around 42% being singletons. Source material: blood. These receptors were collected from a woman aged 18-29 years in good health.

V gene TRBV15 combines with J gene TRBJ1-1, with a tentative D call TRBD1 (6 bases). V lost 3 bases and J lost 3, with 20 bases in between. This CDR3 has 17 amino acids. Germline-derived CDR1 and CDR2 are LNHNV and YYDKDF (reference sequence). The CDR3 reads CATSSSHGGGRDTEAFF. The CDR3 nucleotides read TGTGCCACCAGCAGTTCCCATGGGGGGGGCCGGGACACTGAAGCTTTCTTT.

The V gene is TRBV12-3 or TRBV12-4, the J gene TRBJ2-1, with 8 bases matching TRBD2. This CDR3 is 14 amino acids long. The V gene end was trimmed by 8 bases and the J gene end by 7 bases; junction bases not matched to a gene: 10. The CDR3 reads CASVSGGPPNEQFF. CDR3 in DNA: TGTGCCAGCGTCAGCGGGGGTCCTCCGAATGAGCAGTTCTTC.

This clonotype showed up just a few times. The gene calls are TRBV5-1 and TRBJ1-2, with a tentative D call TRBD1 (6 bases). The CDR3 length is 15 residues. Germline V gene lookup returns CDR1 SGHRS and CDR2 YFSETQ. With 2 bases removed from V and 3 bases from J, the gap between germline ends came to 14 bases. CDR3 sequence reads: CASSFRQQGDYGYTF. CDR3 in DNA: TGCGCCAGCAGCTTTCGACAACAGGGCGACTATGGCTACACCTTC.

The chain employs TRBV20-1 and TRBJ2-3; TRBD2 matches 10 bases. Germline values: CDR1 DFQATT, CDR2 SNEGSKA (reference sequence). V dropped 0 bases and J dropped 1; count of bases not matched to a gene: 4. CDR3 size: 16 residues. In DNA, the CDR3 is TGCAGTGCTAGAGAGGCTCTAGCGGGGGGCACAGATACGCAGTATTTT. The encoded protein is CSAREALAGGTDTQYF.

This chain connects TRBV6-6 to TRBJ1-2; D not certain. The ends were cut back, 10 bases at V and 0 bases at J, with 21 bases in the middle. This CDR3 has 16 residues. Looked up from germline, CDR1 is MNHNY and CDR2 is SVGAGI (reference sequence). CDR3 sequence: CAITGSQTVANYGYTF. CDR3 DNA: TGTGCCATAACGGGATCTCAGACGGTAGCTAACTATGGCTACACCTTC.

V gene TRBV27 combines with J gene TRBJ2-3; D uncertain. The CDR3 is made up of 14 amino acids. Germline-derived CDR1 and CDR2 are MNHEY and SMNVEV (reference sequence). Between the trimmed V and J ends, which lost 5 bases and 2 bases, there was a span of 11 bases. The chain's CDR3 is CASSMGRFTDTQYF. CDR3 nucleotides: TGTGCCAGCAGTATGGGCAGATTCACAGATACGCAGTATTTT.

Of note for this clonotype: The junction departs from germline at one end; a sequencing error may be responsible. V gene TRBV24-1 combines with J gene TRBJ1-6; D ambiguous. The CDR3 is 13 amino acids. From germline, CDR1 is KGHDR and CDR2 SFDVKD. CDR3 loop: CATTYQRNSPPHF. The CDR3 nucleotides read TGTGCCACCACGTATCAGAGGAATTCACCCCCCCACTTT.

This clonotype was seen a few times. The J gene is TRBJ2-7, the V gene TRBV21-1; TRBD2 is the table's D call and was not checked against the DNA. TRBV21-1 constitutes a pseudogene. The CDR3 has 14 residues. The CDR3 nucleotides read TGTGCCAGCAGCAAAAGGGCCCCTCTCTACGAGCAGTACTTC. This sequence encodes CASSKRAPLYEQYF.

The chain recombines TRBV14 with TRBJ1-2, with 12 bases identical to TRBD1. The CDR3 runs to 19 residues. The germline V gene has CDR1 SGHDN and CDR2 FVKESK. Trimming removed 5 bases from V and 3 bases from J; junction bases left unmatched: 16. The CDR3 bases are TGTGCCAGCAGCTCCACCGCCGGGACAGGGGGCGCTTCCTACTATGGCTACACCTTC. Translated: CASSSTAGTGGASYYGYTF.

The V call is TRBV7-9, the J call TRBJ2-7; a weak D match, TRBD2 (5 bases). With 3 bases removed from V and 3 bases from J, the gap between germline ends came to 12 bases. The germline gives CDR1 SEHNR, CDR2 FQNEAQ (reference sequence). The CDR3 spans 14 residues. The CDR3 sequence is CASSLRLANYEQYF. The CDR3 nucleotides are TGTGCCAGCAGCTTGAGGTTAGCGAACTACGAGCAGTACTTC.

The chain uses TRBV4-1 and TRBJ2-3, with D tentatively TRBD2 (7 bases). The CDR3 contains 17 residues. In germline, CDR1 is MGHRA, CDR2 YSYEKL. The V end lost 1 base, the J end lost 0 bases, and 14 bases lay between the germline ends. The CDR3 DNA follows: TGCGCCAGCAGCCAAGTCCTGGCGGGGGCCAGCACAGATACGCAGTATTTT. This codes for CASSQVLAGASTDTQYF.

The gene calls are TRBV4-1 and TRBJ2-6; D is unclear. The V and J ends lost 3 bases and 4 bases respectively, with 16 bases between them. The CDR3 sequence is 17 residues long. Germline CDR1 MGHRA, CDR2 YSYEKL. CDR3 DNA: TGCGCCAGCAGCCAGGTTACTGGCCCAGGCGGGGCCAACGTCCTGACTTTC. Encoded protein: CASSQVTGPGGANVLTF.

Only a few counts were recorded for this clonotype. The J gene is TRBJ2-5, the V gene TRBV6-6; either TRBD1 or TRBD2 may supply D (6 bases each). The CDR3 covers 14 residues. The V and J ends lost 5 bases and 6 bases respectively, with 16 bases between them. The germline gives CDR1 MNHNY, CDR2 SVGAGI (reference sequence). For the CDR3, the DNA is TGTGCCAGCAGTGACGGGGGCTTCAGGCAGACCCAGTACTTC. It is translated as CASSDGGFRQTQYF.

This sequence joins TRBV12-3 or TRBV12-4 and TRBJ1-5, with D unclear. This CDR3 comprises 12 residues. V was pared by 7 bases and J by 1 base, with 5 bases between. Written as DNA, the CDR3 is TGTGCCAGCAAGAGCAGCAATCAGCCCCAGCATTTT. It yields the protein CASKSSNQPQHF.